These 30 T cell receptor beta chains were sequenced from one sample in a study of OX40 agonist ivuxolimab in advanced cancers. Repertoires were generated with immunoSEQ multiplex PCR, while TCRdb's copy carries only in-frame clones and drops some. This table holds around 46,000 clones, around nine tenths found once. The material was CD4+ or CD8+ T cells sorted from blood, obtained in a trial of the OX40 agonist ivuxolimab. The receptors were sampled from an adult with an advanced solid tumor such as melanoma, head and neck, liver or kidney cancer.

This clone was seen a handful of times. The chain couples TRBV28 to TRBJ1-2, with D unclear. The CDR3 is 13 residues long. Trimming stripped 2 bases from V and 6 bases from J, with 10 bases between. Germline V gene lookup returns CDR1 MDHEN and CDR2 SYDVKM. CDR3 sequence (DNA): TGTGCCAGCAGTTTAGTGACGTCTCATGGCTACACCTTC. This gives the protein CASSLVTSHGYTF.

This chain links TRBV19 with TRBJ1-6; D unclear. The CDR3 consists of 16 residues. The germline gives CDR1 LNHDA, CDR2 SQIVND (reference sequence). V was cut by 1 base and J by 0 bases, with 7 bases left in between. The chain's CDR3 is CASSIGTSSYNSPLHF. In DNA form, the CDR3 reads TGTGCCAGTAGTATAGGGACCAGCTCCTATAATTCACCCCTCCACTTT.

The V and J genes are TRBV13 and TRBJ2-7; D tentatively fits TRBD1 or TRBD2 (5 bases each). V lost 4 bases and J 2 bases, leaving 15 bases between the germline ends. Germline V gene sequence: CDR1 PRHDT, CDR2 FYEKMQ (reference sequence). CDR3 length: 15 residues. CDR3 amino acids: CASSSPGTGPYEQYF. The CDR3, as DNA: TGTGCCAGCAGCTCCCCCGGGACCGGACCCTACGAGCAGTACTTC.

The V call is TRBV4-2, the J call TRBJ2-7; a weak D match, TRBD2 (7 bases). V lost 4 bases, J lost 5 bases, and 24 bases lay in between. This CDR3 has 17 amino acids. The V gene's germline CDR1 is LGHNA and CDR2 YNFKEQ. The CDR3 is CASSRTSGGASGHEQYF. As DNA, the CDR3 is TGTGCCAGCAGCCGGACTAGTGGGGGGGCCTCAGGCCACGAGCAGTACTTC.

The chain is built from TRBV5-6 and TRBJ2-7; D is ambiguous. Germline CDR1 is SGHDT and CDR2 is YYEEEE. With 4 bases removed from V and 0 bases from J, the gap between germline ends came to 8 bases. CDR3 size: 13 residues. The CDR3 DNA is TGTGCCAGCAGCGCTCGGAACTCCTACGAGCAGTACTTC. Translation gives CASSARNSYEQYF. The complete variable domain, with remaining parts taken from reference TRBV5-6 and TRBJ2-7, reads DAGVTQSPTHLIKTRGQQVTLRCSPKSGHDTVSWYQQALGQGPQFIFQYYEEEERQRGNFPDRFSGHQFPNYSSELNVNALLLGDSALYLCASSARNSYEQYFGPGTRLTVT.

The CDR3 reads CASSVGSPGLTF. The CDR3 nucleotides are TGTGCCAGCAGCGTAGGCTCTCCGGGGTTGACCTTC. The rearrangement uses TRBV9 and TRBJ1-2, with D uncertain. The V gene lost 0 bases and the J gene lost 14 bases, with 14 bases spanning the gap. Germline values: CDR1 SGDLS, CDR2 YYNGEE. The CDR3 runs to 12 residues.

The rearrangement links TRBV19 to TRBJ1-5; the D gene is possibly TRBD1 (6 bases). Trimming pared 8 bases from V and 4 bases from J, leaving 15 bases between. The CDR3 covers 14 residues. CDR1 and CDR2 (germline): LNHDA, SQIVND (reference sequence). CDR3 region: CASGGWANNQPQHF. CDR3 in DNA: TGTGCCAGTGGGGGCTGGGCAAATAATCAGCCCCAGCATTTT.

This clone was counted a few times. The CDR3 loop is CASSQDRGRALYGYTF. CDR3 sequence (DNA): TGCGCCAGCAGCCAAGATAGGGGCCGGGCCCTGTATGGCTACACCTTC. The genes are TRBV4-1 and TRBJ1-2, with D possibly being TRBD1 (5 bases). Trimming took off 0 bases at V and 5 bases at J, with 16 bases between the two ends. The CDR3 covers 16 residues. The germline CDR1 and CDR2 sequences are MGHRA and YSYEKL.

The rearrangement links TRBV2 to TRBJ1-2; D gene unclear. Germline V gene sequence: CDR1 SNHLY, CDR2 FYNNEI. This CDR3 spans 15 amino acids. Deletions cut 7 bases from V and 5 bases from J, with 20 bases between. CDR3 protein: CASMGYEGLRYGYTF. In nucleotides, the CDR3 is TGTGCCAGCATGGGGTATGAGGGCCTTCGGTATGGCTACACCTTC.

CDR3 region: CASSQLYPSGAYEQYF. CDR3 sequence (DNA): TGCGCCAGCAGCCAATTATATCCCTCCGGGGCGTACGAGCAGTACTTC. The chain has TRBV4-3 and TRBJ2-7; D may match TRBD1 or TRBD2 (5 bases each). Germline-derived CDR1 and CDR2 are LGHNA and YSLEER. This CDR3 has 16 amino acids. The ends were cut back, 2 bases at V and 4 bases at J, with 18 bases in the middle.

The chain recombines TRBV6-5 with TRBJ1-1, with TRBD1 as a possible D gene (5 bases). The CDR3 spans 15 residues. The germline V gene has CDR1 MNHEY and CDR2 SVGAGI. The ends were cut back, 2 bases at V and 2 bases at J, with 12 bases in the middle. In DNA, the CDR3 is TGTGCCAGCAGTTACGGCCGGGACGCCAACACTGAAGCTTTCTTT. Its translation is CASSYGRDANTEAFF.

The chain combines TRBV28 with TRBJ1-3; D perhaps matches TRBD1 (5 bases). Trimming pared 3 bases from V and 4 bases from J, leaving 10 bases between. The CDR3 is made up of 14 amino acids. Germline assignment: CDR1 MDHEN and CDR2 SYDVKM. Here the CDR3 DNA reads TGTGCCAGCAGTTTTGGGGCCTCCGGAAACACCATATATTTT. It is translated as CASSFGASGNTIYF.

The V and J genes are TRBV7-8 and TRBJ1-2, with D unclear. The germline V and J ends were trimmed by 0 bases and 5 bases, with 19 bases remaining between them. From germline, CDR1 is SGHVS and CDR2 FQNEAQ. This CDR3 region has 17 residues. This CDR3 is CASSLALLHTVPYGYTF. The CDR3 nucleotides are TGTGCCAGCAGCTTAGCCCTTTTACACACGGTTCCTTATGGCTACACCTTC.

The chain recombines TRBV5-4 with TRBJ2-7; possible D gene TRBD2, 7 bases. Per the germline V gene, CDR1 is SGHNT and CDR2 is YYREEE (reference sequence). The CDR3 loop spans 14 amino acids. V dropped 2 bases and J dropped 5 bases, with 14 bases sitting between them. CDR3 nucleotides: TGTGCCAGCAGCTTCTGGGGGGGCCACAACGAGCAGTACTTC. Its protein product is CASSFWGGHNEQYF.

V and J are TRBV11-1 and TRBJ1-4, with TRBD1 identical over 10 bases. The CDR3 totals 15 residues. Trimming at V came to 6 bases and at J to 6 bases, leaving 7 bases not matched to a gene. Germline V gene lookup returns CDR1 SGHAT and CDR2 FQDESV (reference sequence). The CDR3 loop is CASRTGTGDYEKLFF. The DNA for the CDR3 is TGTGCCAGCAGGACCGGGACAGGGGATTATGAAAAACTGTTTTTT. Complete variable domain (other parts from reference TRBV11-1 and TRBJ1-4): EAEVAQSPRYKITEKSQAVAFWCDPISGHATLYWYRQILGQGPELLVQFQDESVVDDSQLPKDRFSAERLKGVDSTLKIQPAELGDSAMYLCASRTGTGDYEKLFFGSGTQLSVL.

The CDR3 here is CASSLTGMNTEAFF. The CDR3 region has the DNA TGTGCCAGCAGCTTAACCGGGATGAACACTGAAGCTTTCTTT. J is TRBJ1-1 and V is TRBV7-6, with D hard to call. V lost 2 bases to trimming and J lost 0 bases, with 7 bases between them. Per germline, CDR1 SGHVS and CDR2 FNYEAQ. This CDR3 comprises 14 residues.

V and J are TRBV9 and TRBJ1-1; 7 bases map to TRBD1. This CDR3 region has 15 residues. Germline CDR1 is SGDLS and CDR2 is YYNGEE. Trimming took 2 bases from V and 2 from J; bases not matched to a gene: 6. CDR3 region: CASSVRQGPNTEAFF. The CDR3 DNA follows: TGTGCCAGCAGCGTGAGACAGGGACCCAACACTGAAGCTTTCTTT.

This chain connects TRBV7-2 to TRBJ2-7; D is unclear. CDR3 length equals 14 residues. V was trimmed by 2 bases and J by 2 bases, leaving 10 bases between them. Germline CDR1 and CDR2: SGHTA and FQGNSA. The DNA for the CDR3 is TGTGCCAGCAGCTTAATCGAGGCCGCCTACGAGCAGTACTTC. The encoded protein is CASSLIEAAYEQYF.

In DNA form, the CDR3 reads TGTGCCACTGAAAGGGACCTCTATGGCTACACCTTC. It codes for CATERDLYGYTF. This sequence joins TRBV6-4 and TRBJ1-2; the D gene is possibly TRBD1 (5 bases). V was trimmed by 10 bases and J by 4 bases, leaving 13 bases between them. This CDR3 comprises 12 residues. Germline V CDR1 and CDR2: MRHNA, SNTAGT.

V is TRBV2 and J is TRBJ1-5; tentative D call: TRBD1 (5 bases). The CDR3 loop spans 14 amino acids. Trimming took 3 bases from V and 2 from J, leaving 8 bases between them. Germline CDR1 and CDR2: SNHLY and FYNNEI. CDR3 protein: CASSEDKGNQPQHF. For the CDR3, the DNA is TGTGCCAGCAGTGAGGACAAGGGCAATCAGCCCCAGCATTTT.

The chain employs TRBV6-5 and TRBJ2-5, with D tentatively TRBD1 (5 bases). Germline-derived CDR1 and CDR2 are MNHEY and SVGAGI. V was cut by 10 bases and J by 9 bases, with 21 bases left in between. CDR3 length: 13 amino acids. CDR3 protein: CATRQTHNEAQYF. The CDR3 nucleotides read TGTGCCACTCGACAGACGCATAACGAGGCCCAGTACTTC.

CDR3: CASSLGWAGEQFF. Here the CDR3 DNA reads TGTGCCAGCAGCTTAGGTTGGGCGGGTGAGCAGTTCTTC. The chain joins TRBV7-2 to TRBJ2-1; a weak D match, TRBD2 (5 bases). Germline assignment: CDR1 SGHTA and CDR2 FQGNSA. The CDR3 is made up of 13 amino acids. Trimming removed 1 base from V and 9 bases from J, with 10 bases in between.

The rearrangement links TRBV6-5 to TRBJ2-7; D is uncertain. The CDR3 consists of 14 residues. V was trimmed by 2 bases and J by 2 bases, leaving 10 bases between them. From germline, CDR1 is MNHEY and CDR2 SVGAGI. The CDR3 sequence: CASSYLGPTYEQYF. CDR3 nucleotide sequence: TGTGCCAGCAGTTACCTTGGACCCACCTACGAGCAGTACTTC.

The chain carries TRBV6-5 and TRBJ2-1, with unresolved D. The CDR3 is 15 amino acids. Germline V gene lookup returns CDR1 MNHEY and CDR2 SVGAGI. V was shortened by 2 bases and J by 7 bases, with 15 bases between the two germline ends. CDR3 DNA: TGTGCCAGCAGTTACGGTGCACTTAGTTTGAATGAGCAGTTCTTC. Amino acid sequence: CASSYGALSLNEQFF.

V and J are TRBV10-3 and TRBJ2-1; D might be TRBD1 (7 bases). The germline gives CDR1 ENHRY, CDR2 SYGVKD. V was pared by 4 bases and J by 0 bases, with 16 bases between. This CDR3 has 17 residues. CDR3 nucleotide sequence: TGTGCCATCAGTGCCCCCGGGGGACAGTACTCCTACAATGAGCAGTTCTTC. Translated: CAISAPGGQYSYNEQFF.

The chain couples TRBV15 to TRBJ2-7, with TRBD2 matching 8 bases. Per the germline V gene, CDR1 is LNHNV and CDR2 is YYDKDF (reference sequence). Trimming cost V 5 bases and J 1 base; bases outside gene matches: 10. This CDR3 region has 16 residues. The CDR3 DNA reads TGTGCCACCAGCGAAGGAGAGGGACTAGTATCCTACGAGCAGTACTTC. It is translated as CATSEGEGLVSYEQYF.

The chain joins TRBV10-3 to TRBJ2-1, with TRBD1 matching 11 bases. CDR1 ENHRY and CDR2 SYGVKD come from the germline V gene. The CDR3 has 16 amino acids. The V segment lost 4 bases and the J segment 7 bases; nucleotides outside the gene matches: 9. CDR3 residues: CAISAASGQGGNEQFF. The CDR3 DNA reads as TGTGCCATCAGTGCAGCATCGGGACAGGGGGGTAATGAGCAGTTCTTC.

The chain joins TRBV7-8 to TRBJ1-6; D not certain. Between the trimmed V and J ends, which lost 5 bases and 5 bases, there was a span of 16 bases. CDR3 size: 16 residues. Germline-derived CDR1 and CDR2 are SGHVS and FQNEAQ. The chain's CDR3 is CASSKDPLLNNSPLHF. Here the CDR3 DNA reads TGTGCCAGCAGCAAAGACCCCTTGTTGAATAATTCACCCCTCCACTTT.

The genes are TRBV6-5 and TRBJ2-5; 12 bases line up with TRBD1. This CDR3 spans 15 amino acids. V trimming: 3 bases; J trimming: 4 bases; junction bases outside the gene matches: 3. Looked up from germline, CDR1 is MNHEY and CDR2 is SVGAGI. The CDR3 sequence is CASSYGTGGRETQYF. The CDR3 DNA follows: TGTGCCAGCAGTTATGGGACAGGGGGCAGAGAGACCCAGTACTTC.

The chain links TRBV5-1 to TRBJ2-7; a possible D gene is TRBD2 (5 bases). Germline V lookup: CDR1 SGHRS, CDR2 YFSETQ. Trimming removed 4 bases at V and 3 bases at J, with 20 bases between. CDR3 length: 16 amino acids. The chain's CDR3 is CASSRESGLRDYEQYF. The CDR3 coding sequence is TGCGCCAGCAGCCGAGAAAGCGGACTGAGAGACTACGAGCAGTACTTC.